Reported below is one T cell receptor beta chain. This clonotype was detected ten times or more. The antigen it recognizes is unknown. It has no much larger one-base neighbor in the sample; base qualities were not kept. The sample is drawn from a study of T cell repertoires in cytomegalovirus infection (dated by TCRdb to 2018 to 2020). About the study as a whole: The HLA type of each donor mattered for the analysis, because public TCR beta signatures pointed to carriage of CMV infection along with the matching HLA type.

Ends trimmed: V by 4 bases, J by 4 bases; bases unmatched to a gene: 6. For CDR1 and CDR2, the germline V gene lists SGHVS and FQNEAQ. From the cysteine through the phenylalanine, the CDR3 covers 15 amino acids. This entry keeps only the CDR3 DNA: 45 bases, framed from base 1. General study outcomes and caveats: In the ex vivo response, HLA-C-restricted CMV-specific TCR beta clonotypes were dominant, and in two of eight donors the single most frequent clonotype came from this HLA-C-restricted group. In both this cohort and an independent roughly 360-donor cohort, the cumulative frequency of public TCR beta family members distinguished carriers of CMV infection plus the relevant HLA type.

Sequencing relied on an Illumina HiSeq 1500. Using fastp trimming at Q25 and MiXCR clonotype assembly, TCRdb reanalyzed the public sequencing data and kept in-frame beta chains. For every CDR3 protein sequence, its rows merge into one entry that carries the most common genes and DNA. The sample table records about 230,000 distinct CDR3 sequences; approximately 22% of these occur just once. Clones ranked in the top ten supply 18% of the sample. Material: CD8+ T cells from PBMCs. This sequence was found in a human donor in good health (CMV status not recorded). Some clones in this sample may be carry-over from other donors' samples. Recombination connected TRBV7-8 to TRBJ2-3, with 9 bases in between that match TRBD1. The CDR3 has the sequence CASSSWDREADTQYF. The DNA sequence is given as TGTGCCAGCAGCTCATGGGACAGGGAGGCAGATACGCAGTATTTT.